This T cell receptor beta chain was recovered during a study of blood T cell repertoires in COVID-19. Study-wide background: T cells, B-cell-depleted T cells, or PBMCs supplied cDNA or gDNA.

The CDR3 totals 14 residues. Trimming shortened V by 5 bases and J by 5 bases, and 15 bases separated the two germline ends. The germline V gene has CDR1 SGHTA and CDR2 FQGNSA. Some clones are missing from TCRdb's copy, which holds only in-frame ones; the method was immunoSEQ multiplex PCR. This repertoire shows 150,000 or so clones, about 90% found once; its top ten account for less than 0.6%. The clonotype originates from a man in his fifties or sixties with acute or convalescent COVID-19. Sequenced sample: peripheral blood. V usage is TRBV7-2 and J usage is TRBJ1-2, with D possibly being TRBD1 (5 bases). CDR3 bases: TGTGCCAGCAGCCCCGGCCCGGCAGGGTATGGCTACACCTTC. It codes for CASSPGPAGYGYTF.